The 19 T cell receptor beta chains below were found in one sample sequenced in a study of blood T cell repertoires in COVID-19. Profiled with immunoSEQ multiplex PCR; TCRdb holds only in-frame clones, not every one. The data show more than 200,000 clones, around 88% seen once. The sequenced material came from peripheral blood. The receptors originated from a man younger than 45 with active or convalescent COVID-19.

This clone was seen more than once but under ten times. V is TRBV4-2 and J is TRBJ2-7; perhaps TRBD2 as D (5 bases). The CDR3 is 16 residues long. V lost 8 bases to trimming and J lost 1 base, with 21 bases between them. CDR1 LGHNA and CDR2 YNFKEQ come from the germline V gene. The CDR3 loop is CASQPTPGEGSYEQYF. The CDR3 DNA reads as TGTGCCAGCCAACCTACCCCCGGTGAGGGATCCTACGAGCAGTACTTC.

The rearrangement uses TRBV4-1 and TRBJ2-3, with unresolved D. V was cut by 4 bases and J by 5 bases, with 7 bases left in between. Per the germline V gene, CDR1 is MGHRA and CDR2 is YSYEKL. The CDR3 extends over 12 amino acids. The CDR3 is CASSPGGDTQYF. CDR3 DNA sequence: TGCGCCAGCAGCCCCGGTGGAGATACGCAGTATTTT.

V and J are TRBV5-6 and TRBJ1-6; TRBD1 aligns across 8 bases. The CDR3 length is 14 residues. Looked up from germline, CDR1 is SGHDT and CDR2 is YYEEEE. The J segment lost 10 bases and the V segment lost 5 bases, leaving 8 bases of the junction unmatched. In nucleotides, the CDR3 is TGTGCCAGCAGTCAAAGACAGGGGAGGTCACCCCTCCACTTT. Its translation is CASSQRQGRSPLHF.

This clone was observed a single time. A far larger clone differs by one base, so this is likely a read error. This sample also contains other DNA sequences that code for the same CDR3. The V call is TRBV27, the J call TRBJ1-1, with D possibly being TRBD1 (6 bases). The CDR3 covers 13 residues. Germline loops: CDR1 MNHEY, CDR2 SMNVEV (reference sequence). V lost 4 bases to trimming and J lost 0 bases, with 6 bases between them. The CDR3 region has the DNA TGTGCCAGCAGTTGGACAGTGAACACTGAAGCTTTCTTT. Protein sequence: CASSWTVNTEAFF.

This chain connects TRBV7-2 to TRBJ2-7, with D perhaps TRBD1 (6 bases). Germline CDR1 is SGHTA and CDR2 is FQGNSA. The CDR3 covers 12 residues. V lost 5 bases and J lost 5, with 10 bases in between. The CDR3 loop reads CASSPTGHEQYF. For the CDR3, the DNA is TGTGCCAGCAGCCCTACAGGGCACGAGCAGTACTTC.

The V gene is TRBV30, the J gene TRBJ2-3; perhaps TRBD2 as D (6 bases). Germline V gene sequence: CDR1 GTSNPN, CDR2 SVGIG (reference sequence). V was trimmed by 1 base and J by 4 bases, leaving 18 bases between them. This CDR3 is built from 16 residues. The CDR3 DNA sequence: TGTGCCTGGAGTGCCCCGGCGGGGAGTCGGGCAGATACGCAGTATTTT. Its translation: CAWSAPAGSRADTQYF.

This clone was observed a handful of times. Different DNA sequences within this sample yield the same CDR3. The chain combines TRBV3-1 (or the pseudogene TRBV3-2) with TRBJ1-5; unclear D gene. Germline values: CDR1 LGHDT, CDR2 YNNKEL (reference sequence). The CDR3 runs to 12 residues. V was shortened by 1 base and J by 4 bases, with 2 bases between the two germline ends. The CDR3 here is CASSQANQPQHF. CDR3 coding DNA: TGTGCCAGCAGCCAAGCTAATCAGCCCCAGCATTTT.

V is TRBV7-9 and J is TRBJ2-7, with D unresolved. Germline loops: CDR1 SEHNR, CDR2 FQNEAQ (reference sequence). V dropped 0 bases and J dropped 2 bases, with 8 bases sitting between them. The CDR3 totals 14 residues. The CDR3 protein is CASSLATRTYEQYF. CDR3 nucleotides: TGTGCCAGCAGCTTAGCCACGCGTACCTACGAGCAGTACTTC. Full variable domain (outside the CDR3, taken from reference TRBV7-9 and TRBJ2-7): DTGVSQNPRHKITKRGQNVTFRCDPISEHNRLYWYRQTLGQGPEFLTYFQNEAQLEKSRLLSDRFSAERPKGSFSTLEIQRTEQGDSAMYLCASSLATRTYEQYFGPGTRLTVT.

The chain uses TRBV27 and TRBJ2-1; 7 positions match TRBD2. This CDR3 contains 15 residues. The V gene's germline CDR1 is MNHEY and CDR2 SMNVEV (reference sequence). J was trimmed by 8 bases and V by 2 bases; bases with no gene match: 9. Here the CDR3 reads CASSLPGGGGDEQFF. The CDR3 DNA reads TGTGCCAGCAGTTTACCGGGCGGGGGTGGCGATGAGCAGTTCTTC.

A single count supports this clone. The J gene is TRBJ2-7, the V gene TRBV18, with 9 positions matching TRBD1. Germline V CDR1 and CDR2: KGHSH, LQKENI. The CDR3 is made up of 15 amino acids. V gave up 5 bases and J gave up 0 bases; unmatched junction bases: 5. The CDR3 loop reads CASSAGTGTSYEQYF. The DNA for the CDR3 is TGTGCCAGCTCAGCCGGGACAGGGACCTCCTACGAGCAGTACTTC. The whole variable domain, remainder taken from reference TRBV18 and TRBJ2-7, is NAGVMQNPRHLVRRRGQEARLRCSPMKGHSHVYWYRQLPEEGLKFMVYLQKENIIDESGMPKERFSAEFPKEGPSILRIQQVVRGDSAAYFCASSAGTGTSYEQYFGPGTRLTVT.

The chain joins TRBV15 to TRBJ2-5, with D possibly TRBD2 on 6 matching bases. This CDR3 is 14 amino acids long. Looked up from germline, CDR1 is LNHNV and CDR2 is YYDKDF (reference sequence). V was shortened by 3 bases and J by 1 base, with 9 bases between the two germline ends. In DNA form, the CDR3 reads TGTGCCACCAGCAGCGGGACTCTCCAAGAGACCCAGTACTTC. It encodes CATSSGTLQETQYF.

The chain is built from TRBV2 and TRBJ2-5; 8 positions agree with TRBD2. V lost 3 bases, J lost 5 bases, and 11 bases stayed unmatched. There are 16 residues in the CDR3. CDR1 and CDR2 (germline): SNHLY, FYNNEI. CDR3 amino acids: CASSDGAGGDRETQYF. The CDR3 nucleotides are TGTGCCAGCAGTGATGGGGCCGGGGGGGATAGGGAGACCCAGTACTTC.

The V and J genes are TRBV5-4 and TRBJ2-1; D gene unclear. V was trimmed by 3 bases and J by 3 bases, leaving 4 bases between them. Germline lookup yields CDR1 SGHNT and CDR2 YYREEE (reference sequence). The CDR3 has 12 amino acids. CDR3 nucleotide sequence: TGTGCCAGCAGCTACAGCTACAATGAGCAGTTCTTC. Amino acid sequence: CASSYSYNEQFF.

The J gene is TRBJ2-1, the V gene TRBV11-2; 8 bases are a match to TRBD1. With V trimmed by 6 bases and J by 6 bases, 13 bases remained unmatched. The CDR3 covers 16 residues. The germline CDR1 and CDR2 sequences are SGHAT and FQNNGV. CDR3 sequence: CASSFHPGQVGNEQFF. CDR3 nucleotide sequence: TGTGCCAGCAGTTTCCATCCGGGACAGGTAGGCAATGAGCAGTTCTTC.

The rearrangement uses TRBV28 and TRBJ1-4, with D possibly being TRBD1 (6 bases). The CDR3 has 16 amino acids. V gave up 6 bases and J gave up 2 bases, with 16 bases separating them. Germline V gives CDR1 MDHEN, CDR2 SYDVKM. This CDR3 is CASSFGGLATNEKLFF. CDR3 DNA: TGTGCCAGCAGCTTCGGGGGGCTGGCCACTAATGAAAAACTGTTTTTT.

The rearrangement uses TRBV2 and TRBJ1-4; TRBD1 agrees at 7 bases. V lost 8 bases and J lost 3; bases outside the gene matches: 6. This CDR3 contains 14 residues. Germline V gene data show CDR1 as SNHLY and CDR2 as FYNNEI. The CDR3 coding sequence is TGTGCCAGCCGATACAGGGGAGCTAATGAAAAACTGTTTTTT. Its translation: CASRYRGANEKLFF. Complete variable domain (other parts from reference TRBV2 and TRBJ1-4): EPEVTQTPSHQVTQMGQEVILRCVPISNHLYFYWYRQILGQKVEFLVSFYNNEISEKSEIFDDQFSVERPDGSNFTLKIRSTKLEDSAMYFCASRYRGANEKLFFGSGTQLSVL.

The V call is TRBV12-3 or TRBV12-4, the J call TRBJ2-7; TRBD1 might be the D (6 bases). The CDR3 has 13 residues. Trimming took off 9 bases at V and 3 bases at J, with 15 bases between the two ends. Here the CDR3 DNA reads TGTGCCAGTACACAGGGAACAAGCTACGAGCAGTACTTC. This sequence encodes CASTQGTSYEQYF.

The chain couples TRBV3-1 (or the pseudogene TRBV3-2) to TRBJ1-1; 7 positions agree with TRBD1. V shed 1 base, J shed 4 bases, and the junction held 3 bases outside the gene matches. This CDR3 contains 14 residues. Germline V lookup: CDR1 LGHDT, CDR2 YNNKEL (reference sequence). CDR3 protein: CASSQARQGTEAFF. CDR3 sequence (DNA): TGTGCCAGCAGCCAAGCCCGACAGGGCACTGAAGCTTTCTTT.

This chain links TRBV11-2 with TRBJ1-2; 8 bases align to TRBD1. Germline loops: CDR1 SGHAT, CDR2 FQNNGV. V trimming: 4 bases; J trimming: 4 bases; junction bases outside the gene matches: 8. This CDR3 contains 15 residues. The CDR3 DNA follows: TGTGCCAGCAGCTCCAGTCAGGGGGCTAGCTATGGCTACACCTTC. It codes for CASSSSQGASYGYTF.